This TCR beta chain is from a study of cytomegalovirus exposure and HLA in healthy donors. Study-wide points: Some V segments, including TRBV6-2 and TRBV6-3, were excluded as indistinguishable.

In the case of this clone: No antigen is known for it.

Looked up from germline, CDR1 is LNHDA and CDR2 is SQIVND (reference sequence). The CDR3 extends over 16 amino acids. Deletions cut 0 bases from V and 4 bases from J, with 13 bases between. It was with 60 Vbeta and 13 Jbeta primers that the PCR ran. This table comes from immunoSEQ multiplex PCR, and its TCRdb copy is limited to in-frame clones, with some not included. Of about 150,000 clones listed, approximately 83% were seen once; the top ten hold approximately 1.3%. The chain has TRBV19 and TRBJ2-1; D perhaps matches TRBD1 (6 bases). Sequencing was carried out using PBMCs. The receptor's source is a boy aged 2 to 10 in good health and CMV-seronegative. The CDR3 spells CASSIDAAGEYNEQFF. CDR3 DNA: TGTGCCAGTAGTATAGATGCAGCAGGGGAATACAATGAGCAGTTCTTC. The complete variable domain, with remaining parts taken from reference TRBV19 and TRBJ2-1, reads DGGITQSPKYLFRKEGQNVTLSCEQNLNHDAMYWYRQDPGQGLRLIYYSQIVNDFQKGDIAEGYSVSREKKESFPLTVTSAQKNPTAFYLCASSIDAAGEYNEQFFGPGTRLTVL.